Here is one TCR beta chain with its context. The source of the sample is a study of control samples from healthy donors and cancer patients. Some clones are missing from TCRdb's copy, which holds only in-frame ones; the method was immunoSEQ multiplex PCR. The sample shows 130,000 to 150,000 clones, 90% to 95% of them seen only once. This CDR3 region has 15 residues. Germline assignment: CDR1 MGHRA and CDR2 YSYEKL. Trimming took 4 bases from V and 5 from J; bases not matched to a gene: 10. The TCR was taken from a man between 18 and 29 years old in good health. This sequence joins TRBV4-1 and TRBJ2-5; 7 nucleotides match TRBD1. The sample comprised blood. The CDR3 protein is CASSPDTGVAETQYF. The CDR3 nucleotides are TGCGCCAGCAGCCCTGATACAGGGGTCGCGGAGACCCAGTACTTC.